Listed below are T cell receptor beta chains from one sample, sequenced in a study of T cell responses to AZD1222 COVID-19 vaccine. Assay used: immunoSEQ multiplex PCR; TCRdb lists only in-frame clones, some missing. This table has roughly 110,000 clones, 75% to 90% appearing once. Sequences were derived from peripheral blood, sampled on day 0 of AZD1222 vaccination. Receptors were obtained from an adult in good health. Each CDR3 is given with its conserved first and last residue. The D gene is left open where the match is weak. Size values are once, few and many counts, or a class for expanded clones, and some rows have none.

clone size: -; V gene: TRBV24-1; J gene: TRBJ2-3; D gene: TRBD1; CDR3 protein: CATSEQRQGWSDTQYF; CDR3 DNA: TGTGCCACCAGTGAACAGAGACAGGGTTGGTCAGATACGCAGTATTTT
clone size: once; V gene: TRBV3-1/TRBV3-2; J gene: TRBJ2-2; D gene: TRBD2; CDR3 protein: CASTRTSGRYGELFF; CDR3 DNA: TGTGCCAGCACCAGGACTAGCGGGAGGTACGGGGAGCTGTTTTTT
clone size: few; V gene: TRBV3-1/TRBV3-2; J gene: TRBJ2-1; D gene: TRBD2; CDR3 protein: CASSPGLDYNEQFF; CDR3 DNA: TGTGCCAGCAGCCCAGGACTAGACTACAATGAGCAGTTCTTC
clone size: -; V gene: TRBV6-5; J gene: TRBJ2-1; D gene: TRBD1; CDR3 protein: CASSYSILTGGNEQFF; CDR3 DNA: TGTGCCAGCAGTTACTCTATCCTAACAGGGGGCAATGAGCAGTTCTTC
clone size: -; V gene: TRBV9; J gene: TRBJ1-5; D gene: -; CDR3 protein: CASSVDSYSNQPQHF; CDR3 DNA: TGTGCCAGCAGCGTAGACAGTTATAGCAATCAGCCCCAGCATTTT
clone size: -; V gene: TRBV9; J gene: TRBJ1-2; D gene: TRBD1; CDR3 protein: CASSETYRGHTF; CDR3 DNA: TGTGCCAGCAGCGAAACGTACAGGGGCCACACCTTC
clone size: -; V gene: TRBV14; J gene: TRBJ2-5; D gene: -; CDR3 protein: CASSERGGFQETQYF; CDR3 DNA: TGTGCCAGCAGCGAGAGAGGAGGGTTTCAAGAGACCCAGTACTTC
clone size: -; V gene: TRBV6-5; J gene: TRBJ1-5; D gene: -; CDR3 protein: CASSYSIAAQPQHF; CDR3 DNA: TGTGCCAGCAGTTACTCGATTGCGGCTCAGCCCCAGCATTTT
clone size: many; V gene: TRBV6-1; J gene: TRBJ2-7; D gene: TRBD2; CDR3 protein: CASSEEPSGSYEQYF; CDR3 DNA: TGTGCCAGCAGTGAAGAACCTAGCGGCTCCTACGAGCAGTACTTC
clone size: -; V gene: TRBV6-4; J gene: TRBJ1-1; D gene: -; CDR3 protein: CASSPTTNTEAFF; CDR3 DNA: TGTGCCAGCAGCCCGACGACGAACACTGAAGCTTTCTTT
clone size: -; V gene: TRBV7-9; J gene: TRBJ1-2; D gene: -; CDR3 protein: CASSLMGVKAGATGYTF; CDR3 DNA: TGTGCCAGCAGCTTGATGGGGGTTAAGGCAGGGGCGACTGGCTACACCTTC